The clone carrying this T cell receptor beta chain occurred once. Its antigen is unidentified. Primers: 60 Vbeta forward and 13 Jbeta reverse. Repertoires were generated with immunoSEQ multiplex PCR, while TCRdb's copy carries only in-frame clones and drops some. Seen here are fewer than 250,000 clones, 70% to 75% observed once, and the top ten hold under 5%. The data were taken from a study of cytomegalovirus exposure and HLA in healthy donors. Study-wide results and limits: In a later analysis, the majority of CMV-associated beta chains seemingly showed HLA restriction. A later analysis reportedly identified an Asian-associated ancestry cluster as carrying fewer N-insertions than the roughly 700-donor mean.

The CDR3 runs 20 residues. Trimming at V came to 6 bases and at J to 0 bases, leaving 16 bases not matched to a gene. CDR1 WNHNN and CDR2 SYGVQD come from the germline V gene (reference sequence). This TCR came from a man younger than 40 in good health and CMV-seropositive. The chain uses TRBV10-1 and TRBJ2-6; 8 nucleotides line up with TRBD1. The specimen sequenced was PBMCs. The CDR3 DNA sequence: TGCGCCAGCAGGGTCGAGTCGGGGACAGGTAATAGCTCTGGGGCCAACGTCCTGACTTTC. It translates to CASRVESGTGNSSGANVLTF.